Here is one TCR beta chain with its context. The CDR3 contains 16 residues. Germline-derived CDR1 and CDR2 are MNHEY and SVGAGI. V shed 0 bases and J shed 4 bases, with 15 bases lying between them. This specimen comes from a study of cytomegalovirus exposure and HLA in healthy donors. PCR amplification relied on 60 Vbeta primers (plus 13 Jbeta primers). Profiling relied on immunoSEQ multiplex PCR, and the TCRdb table lists in-frame clones only, not all of them. The sample holds over 75,000 clones. Sequenced: PBMCs. The chain employs TRBV6-5 and TRBJ1-2, with D possibly being TRBD1 (6 bases). This clonotype originated in a man aged 50 to 59 in good health and CMV-seronegative. CDR3 coding DNA: TGTGCCAGCAGTTACTCATCGGGGGGCGGGGTCTATGGCTACACCTTC. Translation gives CASSYSSGGGVYGYTF.